This T cell receptor (beta chain) came from a study of blood T cell repertoires in COVID-19. The germline V and J ends were trimmed by 7 bases and 6 bases, with 16 bases remaining between them. The V gene's germline CDR1 is SNHLY and CDR2 FYNNEI. The CDR3 has 13 residues. Using immunoSEQ multiplex PCR, the repertoire was profiled, and TCRdb retains in-frame clones only, with some absent. This sample has around 29,000 clones, with roughly 87% found just once. The sequence came from a woman aged 60-70 years with active COVID-19. The chain carries TRBV2 and TRBJ2-7; possibly TRBD2 for D (5 bases). Material: peripheral blood. The CDR3 spells CASIVGVLGEQYF. The CDR3 DNA reads TGTGCCAGCATCGTCGGGGTATTAGGCGAGCAGTACTTC.